This T cell receptor (beta chain) is from a study of T-cell memory formation after mild COVID-19. About the study: The study found TCR clusters largely donor specific.

5'RACE with constant-segment primers yielded barcoded, UMI-tagged TCR alpha and TCR beta cDNA libraries. Each CDR3 protein gets one entry after TCRdb re-called the 5' RACE reads with MiXCR. This table has approximately 250,000 distinct CDR3 sequences, 15% to 20% appearing once. CDR3 size: 15 residues. The germline CDR1 and CDR2 sequences are MNHEY and SVGEGT. The germline V and J ends were trimmed by 5 bases and 3 bases, with 14 bases remaining between them. V usage is TRBV6-2 or TRBV6-3 and J usage is TRBJ2-1; D uncertain. The receptor's source is a man aged 18 to 30 who had mild COVID-19 (a few samples of this study predate the infection). Cell type and time point are not known. Input material: PBMCs or a T cell subset sorted from them (not recorded which). The CDR3 protein is CASSPQAFSYNEQFF. CDR3 coding DNA: TGTGCCAGCAGTCCCCAGGCGTTCAGCTACAATGAGCAGTTCTTC.